This TCR beta chain was observed in a study of blood T cell repertoires in COVID-19. As for the study in general: The United States, Italy and Spain were the sources of the acute and convalescent COVID-19 samples.

TCRdb's table, derived via immunoSEQ multiplex PCR, lists solely in-frame clones and lacks some. The sample includes around 230,000 clones, 88% seen only once; the top ten take roughly 2.3%. Assignments of participants to cohorts depended upon their own reported clinical history. CDR3 length equals 16 residues. Per the germline V gene, CDR1 is LGHNA and CDR2 is YSLEER. Trimming left V 0 bases short and J 10 bases short, with 19 bases between. This clone is a singleton in its sample. This receptor was identified in a woman between 40 and 50 years old with acute COVID-19. V and J are TRBV4-3 and TRBJ2-1; TRBD2 might be the D (5 bases). Source material: PBMCs or T cells enriched from blood (not recorded which). The CDR3 is CASSQDAGGLAWEQFF. The DNA of the CDR3 is TGCGCCAGCAGCCAAGATGCGGGTGGGTTAGCATGGGAGCAGTTCTTC.